A selection of T cell receptor beta chains follows, all from one sample in a study of T cell repertoires in ileal Crohn's disease. Sequencing was performed with immunoSEQ multiplex PCR; in TCRdb, only in-frame clones are kept and a portion is missing. The data hold over 6,000 clones, with roughly 70% observed a single time. Material: ileal tissue. The receptors derive from an adult with Crohn's disease. Both conserved end residues are part of each CDR3. A D gene is named only where the DNA matches it firmly. Only some rows state a clone size, as once, few, many or a class for expanded clones.

D gene	CDR3 length	clone size	J gene	V gene	CDR3 DNA	CDR3 protein
NA	13	NA	TRBJ1-5	TRBV7-2	TGTGCCAGCAGCTCGGAGGTTAATCAGCCCCAGCATTTT	CASSSEVNQPQHF
TRBD1	14	few	TRBJ2-7	TRBV2	TGTGCCAGCAGTGACGGACAGGGGCCCTACGAGCAGTACTTC	CASSDGQGPYEQYF
TRBD1	13	NA	TRBJ2-2	TRBV6-6	TGTGCCAGCAGTGACAGGGACACCGGGGAGCTGTTTTTT	CASSDRDTGELFF
NA	13	NA	TRBJ2-7	TRBV11-1	TGTGCCAGCCTCAAAAGCGGGTCAGACGAGCAGTACTTC	CASLKSGSDEQYF
TRBD1	17	NA	TRBJ2-7	TRBV11-3	TGTGCCAGCAGCCCACGTCTTGGGACAGGAAATCACTACGAGCAGTACTTC	CASSPRLGTGNHYEQYF
TRBD1	13	NA	TRBJ1-1	TRBV11-2	TGTGCCAGCAGCTCCAACAGGGGAACTGAAGCTTTCTTT	CASSSNRGTEAFF
NA	14	NA	TRBJ1-1	TRBV10-3	TGTGCCATCAGTGAGCCGAACCTCGGCACTGAAGCTTTCTTT	CAISEPNLGTEAFF
NA	15	NA	TRBJ1-2	TRBV4-3	TGCGCCAGCAGCCAAGGCCCGGGGAGCGACTATGGCTACACCTTC	CASSQGPGSDYGYTF
TRBD1	15	NA	TRBJ2-3	TRBV25-1	TGTGCCAGCAGTGAATGGACAGGAAGCACAGATACGCAGTATTTT	CASSEWTGSTDTQYF
NA	12	NA	TRBJ2-7	TRBV7-8	TGTGCCAGCAGCTTACCAGGCTACGAGCAGTACTTC	CASSLPGYEQYF
NA	17	NA	TRBJ1-3	TRBV5-1	TGCGCCAGCAGCTTGTGGCAGCGCAAGGTCTCTGGAAACACCATATATTTT	CASSLWQRKVSGNTIYF
NA	15	NA	TRBJ1-2	TRBV11-2	TGTGCCAGCAGCCCGACCTGGCGGAATAACTATGGCTACACCTTC	CASSPTWRNNYGYTF
NA	16	NA	TRBJ1-5	TRBV5-6	TGTGCCAGCGGTTTAAGCGAGCACGGTGCATTCCAGCCCCAGCATTTT	CASGLSEHGAFQPQHF
TRBD1	15	NA	TRBJ1-2	TRBV10-2	TGCGCCAGCAGTGCTACGGGACAGGGGACTTCCGGCTACACCTTC	CASSATGQGTSGYTF
NA	15	NA	TRBJ2-3	TRBV28	TGTGCCAGCAGCAAGATATCCTCTAGAGGAGATACGCAGTATTTT	CASSKISSRGDTQYF
TRBD2	14	once	TRBJ2-7	TRBV5-1	TGCGCCAGCAGCTCGGGCAGCGGGGCGTACGAGCAGTACTTC	CASSSGSGAYEQYF
NA	15	NA	TRBJ1-3	TRBV7-6	TGTGCCAGCAGCTTAGCGACAGAACCTGGAAACACCATATATTTT	CASSLATEPGNTIYF
NA	15	NA	TRBJ1-3	TRBV5-6	TGTGCCAGCAGCTTCCACAGCTACTCTGGAAACACCATATATTTT	CASSFHSYSGNTIYF
TRBD1	17	NA	TRBJ2-6	TRBV7-9	TGTGCCAGCAGCTTAGGGGACAGACTTTCTGGGGCCAACGTCCTGACTTTC	CASSLGDRLSGANVLTF
TRBD1	15	NA	TRBJ1-6	TRBV2	TGTGCCAGCAGGCCTCCGGGACAGGGTGGTTCACCCCTCCACTTT	CASRPPGQGGSPLHF
NA	15	NA	TRBJ2-3	TRBV9	TGTGCCAGCAGCGTAGGGGGGGGGCCCACAGATACGCAGTATTTT	CASSVGGGPTDTQYF
TRBD2	15	NA	TRBJ2-5	TRBV2	TGTGCCGGCCGCGGACTAGCGGGTGGGCAAGAGACCCAGTACTTC	CAGRGLAGGQETQYF
TRBD1	15	NA	TRBJ1-4	TRBV15	TGTGCCACCAGGATTCAGGGGGCGACTAATGAAAAACTGTTTTTT	CATRIQGATNEKLFF
TRBD1	14	NA	TRBJ1-1	TRBV5-8	TGTGCCAGCAGCCCGAGACAGGGGAGCACTGAAGCTTTCTTT	CASSPRQGSTEAFF
NA	11	NA	TRBJ1-2	TRBV12-5	TGTGCTAGTGGGGTCCAGGGAGGCTACACCTTC	CASGVQGGYTF
TRBD1	15	NA	TRBJ1-1	TRBV6-1	TGTGCCAGCAGTGAAGCAACGGCAGGGGGCGAACGAGCTTTCTTT	CASSEATAGGERAFF
NA	14	NA	TRBJ1-4	TRBV7-8	TGTGCCAGCAGCTTATTGGGGGAAGGGGGAAAACTGTTTTTT	CASSLLGEGGKLFF
NA	12	NA	TRBJ2-1	TRBV5-1	TGCGCCAGCAGGGGAGCTTACAATGAGCAGTTCTTC	CASRGAYNEQFF
NA	16	NA	TRBJ2-3	TRBV4-1	TGCGCCAGCAGCCAAGAATCGGAGGTCGGCCCAGATACGCAGTATTTT	CASSQESEVGPDTQYF
NA	11	NA	TRBJ2-7	TRBV29-1	TGCAGCGGGGTAAGGGGGTACGAGCAGTACTTC	CSGVRGYEQYF
NA	14	NA	TRBJ2-7	TRBV6-1	TGTGCCAGCAGTGTTGAGGAAAGCTCCTACGAGCAGTACTTC	CASSVEESSYEQYF
TRBD1	14	NA	TRBJ1-4	TRBV28	TGTGCCAGCCGTCAGCCAGGGGGCAATGAAAAACTGTTTTTT	CASRQPGGNEKLFF
NA	15	medium-sized	TRBJ1-2	TRBV6-5	TGTGCCAGCAGGCTCGCGGGGGTATCTAACTATGGCTACACCTTC	CASRLAGVSNYGYTF
NA	15	NA	TRBJ1-6	TRBV7-3	TGTGCCAGCAGCTTAATCGGGGGGGGGAGTTCACCCCTCCACTTT	CASSLIGGGSSPLHF
NA	13	NA	TRBJ1-2	TRBV27	TGTGCCAGCAGTTTAGCAGGGTTTTATGGCTACACCTTC	CASSLAGFYGYTF
NA	12	NA	TRBJ1-1	TRBV11-2	TGTGCCAGCAGCCCCCAGGGGTATGAAGCTTTCTTT	CASSPQGYEAFF
NA	12	few	TRBJ1-2	TRBV7-8	TGTGCCAGCAGCTTAGCCACTAGAGGCTACACCTTC	CASSLATRGYTF
TRBD2	15	NA	TRBJ2-1	TRBV19	TGTGCCAGTAGGAGACTAGCGGGACGAGGCCATGAGCAGTTCTTC	CASRRLAGRGHEQFF
NA	15	NA	TRBJ1-4	TRBV7-2	TGTGCCAGCAGCCTTGACAGTGCAACTAATGAAAAACTGTTTTTT	CASSLDSATNEKLFF
TRBD1	13	NA	TRBJ1-1	TRBV2	TGTGCCAGCTCGGGACAGGGGGCCACTGAAGCTTTCTTT	CASSGQGATEAFF
TRBD1	18	NA	TRBJ1-1	TRBV10-3	TGTGCCATCAGTGACCAATTTCCTTGGACAGGGCTGAACACTGAAGCTTTCTTT	CAISDQFPWTGLNTEAFF
NA	16	NA	TRBJ2-1	TRBV9	TGTGCCAGCAGCGTAGCCCAGGTAGTCTCCTACAATGAGCAGTTCTTC	CASSVAQVVSYNEQFF
TRBD1	18	NA	TRBJ1-6	TRBV18	TGTGCCAGCTCACCATTGGAAATAGCAGGAGGGGGCGGGTCACCCCTCCACTTT	CASSPLEIAGGGGSPLHF
TRBD1	13	NA	TRBJ1-2	TRBV10-3	TGTGCCATCAGGGCGACAGGGGTGGATGGCTACACCTTC	CAIRATGVDGYTF
NA	14	few	TRBJ1-1	TRBV19	TGTGCCAGTAGTACCTTACAGGGTCTCACTGAAGCTTTCTTT	CASSTLQGLTEAFF
TRBD2	17	large	TRBJ2-1	TRBV28	TGTGCCAGCAGTTTAATTGGCGGGGGGCGATCCTACAATGAGCAGTTCTTC	CASSLIGGGRSYNEQFF
TRBD2	18	NA	TRBJ2-1	TRBV4-1	TGCGCCAGCAGCCGGACTAGCGGGGGGGCCTTTAGCTACAATGAGCAGTTCTTC	CASSRTSGGAFSYNEQFF
NA	15	few	TRBJ1-2	TRBV4-3	TGCGCCAGCAGCCAAGTTACAGGATCCGACTATGGCTACACCTTC	CASSQVTGSDYGYTF
TRBD2	15	NA	TRBJ2-7	TRBV7-9	TGTGCCAGCAGCTTAGTAGCGGGGGGGCCTTACGAGCAGTACTTC	CASSLVAGGPYEQYF
TRBD2	18	NA	TRBJ2-2	TRBV9	TGTGCCAGCAGCGCGCGGACTAGCGGGGGGGTGAACACCGGGGAGCTGTTTTTT	CASSARTSGGVNTGELFF
NA	15	NA	TRBJ1-1	TRBV19	TGTGCCAGTAGTATAAAAGGGACAAGGAACACTGAAGCTTTCTTT	CASSIKGTRNTEAFF
TRBD2	15	NA	TRBJ2-7	TRBV4-2	TGTGCCAGCAGCCCTTTTAGCGGGGGGGCCTACGAGCAGTACTTC	CASSPFSGGAYEQYF
TRBD2	15	medium-sized	TRBJ2-1	TRBV9	TGTGCCAGCTGCCTTAAGTGGGGGGGGTTAAATGAGCAGTTCTTC	CASCLKWGGLNEQFF
NA	15	NA	TRBJ1-5	TRBV7-2	TGTGCCAGCAGCTTCTTTTCGGCGGGCAATCAGCCCCAGCATTTT	CASSFFSAGNQPQHF